A single sample is the source of the 9 T cell receptor beta chains below, sequenced in a study of vaccination effects on CD4 cells after COVID-19. Clones were sequenced by immunoSEQ multiplex PCR, and TCRdb holds only the in-frame ones, with some missing. The table records 68,000 or so clones, roughly 80% of them present only once. No cognate antigen is known for these TCRs. Viral peptide pool expansion of antigen-specific CD4+ T cells preceded sequencing in the ViraFEST assay. With 10 to 11 days of culture completed, CD4+ T cells were isolated. Nucleocapsid antibodies stayed negative before and after vaccination, showing no earlier SARS-CoV-2 infection. The sequencing used CD4+ T cells from PBMCs cultured with SARS-CoV-2 spike peptides, collected before COVID-19 vaccination. Every receptor here comes from a human donor who received a COVID-19 vaccine.

The chain links TRBV3-1 (or the pseudogene TRBV3-2) to TRBJ1-6; D might be TRBD1 (5 bases). V dropped 2 bases and J dropped 7 bases, with 9 bases sitting between them. The CDR3 runs 14 residues. CDR1 LGHDT and CDR2 YNNKEL come from the germline V gene (reference sequence). CDR3 protein: CASSQSTANSPLHF. The CDR3 DNA sequence: TGTGCCAGCAGCCAATCGACAGCAAATTCACCCCTCCACTTT.

The J gene is TRBJ2-6, the V gene TRBV7-3, with D possibly TRBD2 on 5 matching bases. V gave up 2 bases and J gave up 3 bases, with 14 bases separating them. Germline V gene data show CDR1 as SGHTA and CDR2 as FQGTGA. CDR3 length: 17 amino acids. Here the CDR3 DNA reads TGTGCCAGCAGCTTACACCAAGGGAGCCTTGGGGCCAACGTCCTGACTTTC. Amino acid sequence: CASSLHQGSLGANVLTF.

J is TRBJ2-1 and V is TRBV10-3, with D unresolved. The CDR3 covers 11 residues. Germline values: CDR1 ENHRY, CDR2 SYGVKD. V lost 2 bases, J lost 6 bases, and 2 bases lay in between. CDR3 protein: CAISERNEQFF. CDR3 nucleotides: TGTGCCATCAGTGAGCGCAATGAGCAGTTCTTC.

The chain uses TRBV9 and TRBJ1-2; weak D call: TRBD1 (6 bases). V was shortened by 3 bases and J by 4 bases, with 13 bases between the two germline ends. The CDR3 runs to 14 residues. Germline V CDR1 and CDR2: SGDLS, YYNGEE. The DNA of the CDR3 is TGTGCCAGCAGCGGCAGGGGAGCGGGCTATGGCTACACCTTC. It encodes CASSGRGAGYGYTF.

The gene calls are TRBV5-4 and TRBJ1-6; no firm D call. The CDR3 is 12 residues long. From germline, CDR1 is SGHNT and CDR2 YYREEE (reference sequence). Trimming removed 5 bases at V and 7 bases at J, with 7 bases between. The CDR3 protein is CASSAGNSPLHF. CDR3 bases: TGTGCCAGCAGTGCCGGAAATTCACCCCTCCACTTT.

The chain recombines TRBV6-1 with TRBJ1-5, with TRBD1 matching 8 bases. Losses at the gene ends were 3 bases for V and 6 bases for J; bases not matched to a gene: 7. Germline V gene lookup returns CDR1 MNHNS and CDR2 SASEGT. The CDR3 length is 15 residues. The CDR3 sequence is CASSDRGRNVQPQHF. CDR3 DNA: TGTGCCAGCAGTGACAGGGGGCGCAATGTTCAGCCCCAGCATTTT.

The V gene is TRBV5-1, the J gene TRBJ2-5; D ambiguous. The V gene lost 2 bases and the J gene lost 0 bases, with 2 bases spanning the gap. CDR1 and CDR2 from the germline V gene are SGHRS and YFSETQ. The CDR3 has 12 amino acids. The CDR3 is CASSFYQETQYF. For the CDR3, the DNA is TGCGCCAGCAGCTTTTACCAAGAGACCCAGTACTTC.

The genes are TRBV10-2 and TRBJ1-4, with 9 positions matching TRBD1. The CDR3 is made up of 17 amino acids. With 6 bases clipped from V and 3 bases from J, the junction kept 11 bases outside the gene matches. The V gene's germline CDR1 is WSHSY and CDR2 SAAADI. For the CDR3, the DNA is TGCGCCAGCAGCGACAGGGGGGACTCCGAGGCTAATGAAAAACTGTTTTTT. This gives the protein CASSDRGDSEANEKLFF.

This clone occurred once. The chain employs TRBV9 and TRBJ1-6, with unresolved D. Trimming took off 2 bases at V and 7 bases at J, with 7 bases between the two ends. This CDR3 region has 13 residues. CDR1 SGDLS and CDR2 YYNGEE come from the germline V gene. CDR3 amino acids: CASSVGRNSPLHF. For the CDR3, the DNA is TGTGCCAGCAGCGTCGGCAGGAATTCACCCCTCCACTTT.